Here is one TCR beta chain with its context. The germline gives CDR1 WSHSY, CDR2 SAAADI. The V end was cut by 5 bases, the J end by 1 base, with 14 bases between. The CDR3 loop spans 15 amino acids. The data stem from a study of blood T cell repertoires in COVID-19. Study-level background: The United States, Italy and Spain provided the acute and convalescent COVID-19 samples.

Libraries were prepared by immunoSEQ multiplex PCR; TCRdb keeps only in-frame clonotypes and omits some of them. The data show 190,000 or so clones, about 89% seen once. Sequenced: peripheral blood. The chain has TRBV10-2 and TRBJ1-1; perhaps TRBD1 as D (6 bases). The TCR comes from a man between 40 and 49 years old with active or convalescent COVID-19. CDR3 in DNA: TGCGCCAGCAGTACAGGGTTGGAAGCGAACACTGAAGCTTTCTTT. Its translation is CASSTGLEANTEAFF.